Presented here are 23 T cell receptor beta chains from one specimen sequenced in a study of cytomegalovirus exposure and HLA in healthy donors. PCR used 60 Vbeta primers and 13 Jbeta primers. Produced via immunoSEQ multiplex PCR; TCRdb's table is partial and in-frame only. The table records 130,000 or so clones, roughly 72% of them present only once. Sequencing was done on a sample of PBMCs. The receptors originated from a male donor in good health and CMV-seronegative.

The chain recombines TRBV27 with TRBJ1-4, with D tentatively TRBD1 (5 bases). The V gene lost 6 bases and the J gene lost 0 bases, with 11 bases spanning the gap. CDR3 length: 15 amino acids. Germline V gene data show CDR1 as MNHEY and CDR2 as SMNVEV (reference sequence). In DNA, the CDR3 is TGTGCCAGCAGAGCGGGGCTTGCAACTAATGAAAAACTGTTTTTT. It is translated as CASRAGLATNEKLFF. Looking up the rest from reference TRBV27 and TRBJ1-4 gives the full variable domain: EAQVTQNPRYLITVTGKKLTVTCSQNMNHEYMSWYRQDPGLGLRQIYYSMNVEVTDKGDVPEGYKVSRKEKRNFPLILESPSPNQTSLYFCASRAGLATNEKLFFGSGTQLSVL.

The rearrangement links TRBV10-3 to TRBJ1-1; D not resolved. V lost 2 bases to trimming and J lost 0 bases, with 10 bases between them. The CDR3 totals 15 residues. Germline assignment: CDR1 ENHRY and CDR2 SYGVKD. The CDR3 reads CAISETLGLNTEAFF. CDR3 DNA: TGTGCCATCAGTGAGACCCTTGGCCTGAACACTGAAGCTTTCTTT.

The CDR3 DNA follows: TGTGCCAGCAGCTACAGTTCGGCCCGCAAAAACATTCAGTACTTC. Encoded protein: CASSYSSARKNIQYF. The chain carries TRBV11-2 and TRBJ2-4; D remains ambiguous. The CDR3 is 15 amino acids. With 4 bases removed from V and 3 bases from J, the gap between germline ends came to 13 bases. In germline, CDR1 is SGHAT, CDR2 FQNNGV.

As regards this clone: Since a much larger clone is just one base distant, this may be a read error. V and J are TRBV4-2 and TRBJ2-7; 14 nucleotides line up with TRBD2. The CDR3 is 16 amino acids. The germline CDR1 and CDR2 sequences are LGHNA and YNFKEQ. The CDR3 here is CASSQDGTSGSYGQYF. The CDR3 bases are TGTGCCAGCAGCCAAGATGGGACTAGCGGGAGCTACGGGCAGTACTTC.

This chain joins TRBV6-1 and TRBJ1-2, with D uncertain. Trimming stripped 5 bases from V and 1 base from J, with 5 bases between. The length of the CDR3 is 12 residues. CDR1 and CDR2 from the germline V gene are MNHNS and SASEGT. Here the CDR3 reads CASSQLNYGYTF. DNA of the CDR3: TGTGCCAGCAGTCAACTTAACTATGGCTACACCTTC.

The chain combines TRBV9 with TRBJ2-2; D uncertain. Trimming stripped 0 bases from V and 6 bases from J, with 9 bases between. The CDR3 has 14 amino acids. In germline, CDR1 is SGDLS, CDR2 YYNGEE. The CDR3 spells CASSVGGSAGELFF. The CDR3 bases are TGTGCCAGCAGCGTAGGAGGATCAGCCGGGGAGCTGTTTTTT.

CDR3 protein: CASSVAPGELFF. The CDR3 nucleotides are TGTGCCAGCAGCGTAGCTCCCGGGGAGCTGTTTTTT. The chain uses TRBV9 and TRBJ2-2; D unclear. CDR1 SGDLS and CDR2 YYNGEE come from the germline V gene. Trimming took 0 bases from V and 6 from J, leaving 3 bases between them. The length of the CDR3 is 12 residues.

This chain connects TRBV5-4 to TRBJ2-1; 9 bases match TRBD1. V was clipped by 5 bases and J by 7 bases; unmatched bases: 4. This CDR3 is 13 amino acids long. CDR1 is SGHNT and CDR2 is YYREEE in the germline V gene (reference sequence). For the CDR3, the DNA is TGTGCCAGCAGGTGGGACAGGGAGAATGAGCAGTTCTTC. This encodes CASRWDRENEQFF.

The chain is built from TRBV10-2 and TRBJ1-2, with D possibly TRBD1 on 5 matching bases. Deletions cut 3 bases from V and 7 bases from J, with 9 bases between. Germline lookup yields CDR1 WSHSY and CDR2 SAAADI. The CDR3 runs to 12 residues. The CDR3 region has the DNA TGCGCCAGCAGTGAACCCCAGGGTGGCTACACCTTC. It codes for CASSEPQGGYTF.

This clone occurred a few times. The chain is built from TRBV28 and TRBJ1-2; no firm D call. V lost 2 bases to trimming and J lost 2 bases, with 12 bases between them. The CDR3 totals 15 residues. Germline values: CDR1 MDHEN, CDR2 SYDVKM. CDR3 nucleotide sequence: TGTGCCAGCAGTTTAGGGCCGGGCGGGAACTATGGCTACACCTTC. Its protein is CASSLGPGGNYGYTF.

This chain connects TRBV10-3 to TRBJ2-3, with a possible D match to TRBD2 (6 bases). V lost 6 bases, J lost 6 bases, and 16 bases lay in between. CDR3 length: 14 amino acids. Germline CDR1 reads ENHRY; CDR2 reads SYGVKD. CDR3 protein: CAISQVAEGDTQYF. CDR3 nucleotide sequence: TGTGCCATCAGCCAGGTAGCGGAGGGGGATACGCAGTATTTT.

This chain joins TRBV4-1 and TRBJ1-1; no clear D. The CDR3 is made up of 13 amino acids. V was pared by 0 bases and J by 4 bases, with 6 bases between. CDR1 and CDR2 from the germline V gene are MGHRA and YSYEKL. The CDR3 region has the DNA TGCGCCAGCAGCCAAGATTCGTCCACTGAAGCTTTCTTT. Protein: CASSQDSSTEAFF.

This chain connects TRBV5-4 to TRBJ2-7, with D maybe TRBD2 (6 bases). This CDR3 region has 13 residues. Trimming removed 2 bases from V and 1 base from J, with 7 bases in between. The V gene's germline CDR1 is SGHNT and CDR2 YYREEE (reference sequence). The CDR3 region is CASSFGGSYEQYF. CDR3 DNA: TGTGCCAGCAGCTTCGGGGGATCCTACGAGCAGTACTTC.

V usage is TRBV6-5 and J usage is TRBJ1-2; D is unclear. Germline loops: CDR1 MNHEY, CDR2 SVGAGI. V lost 2 bases and J lost 3, with 10 bases in between. The CDR3 totals 14 residues. The CDR3 nucleotides read TGTGCCAGCAGTTACCGGGGTGAGGACTATGGCTACACCTTC. Protein: CASSYRGEDYGYTF.

The chain has TRBV19 and TRBJ1-2; D might be TRBD1 (5 bases). Trimming left V 6 bases short and J 2 bases short, with 13 bases between. The CDR3 has 14 amino acids. CDR1 LNHDA and CDR2 SQIVND come from the germline V gene (reference sequence). The CDR3 protein is CASSTDRHNYGYTF. DNA of the CDR3: TGTGCCAGTAGCACCGACAGACACAACTATGGCTACACCTTC.

This clone was recorded a few times. This rearrangement joins TRBV6-1 to TRBJ2-7; maybe TRBD2 (7 bases). The CDR3 runs to 15 residues. Germline CDR1 MNHNS, CDR2 SASEGT. V dropped 5 bases and J dropped 3 bases, with 17 bases sitting between them. The CDR3 loop reads CASSSSGGHLYEQYF. The CDR3 nucleotides are TGTGCCAGCAGTTCATCCGGGGGGCACCTCTACGAGCAGTACTTC.

The gene calls are TRBV7-9 and TRBJ2-7, with a weak D call TRBD1 (5 bases). Germline loops: CDR1 SEHNR, CDR2 FQNEAQ (reference sequence). Trimming stripped 0 bases from V and 3 bases from J, with 9 bases between. The CDR3 contains 14 residues. The CDR3 bases are TGTGCCAGCAGCTTAGCGCAGGGTGACTACGAGCAGTACTTC. It is translated as CASSLAQGDYEQYF. Looking up the rest from reference TRBV7-9 and TRBJ2-7 gives the full variable domain: DTGVSQNPRHKITKRGQNVTFRCDPISEHNRLYWYRQTLGQGPEFLTYFQNEAQLEKSRLLSDRFSAERPKGSFSTLEIQRTEQGDSAMYLCASSLAQGDYEQYFGPGTRLTVT.

The V and J genes are TRBV7-2 and TRBJ1-1, with 8 bases that match TRBD1. This CDR3 contains 14 residues. Losses at the gene ends were 5 bases for V and 7 bases for J; bases not matched to a gene: 9. Germline V gene sequence: CDR1 SGHTA, CDR2 FQGNSA. CDR3 nucleotides: TGTGCCAGCAGCCAGACAGGGGAGTGGGATGAAGCTTTCTTT. Encoded protein: CASSQTGEWDEAFF. The whole variable domain, filled in from reference TRBV7-2 and TRBJ1-1, reads GAGVSQSPSNKVTEKGKDVELRCDPISGHTALYWYRQSLGQGLEFLIYFQGNSAPDKSGLPSDRFSAERTGGSVSTLTIQRTQQEDSAVYLCASSQTGEWDEAFFGQGTRLTVV.

This chain links TRBV19 with TRBJ2-3; D gene uncertain. This CDR3 is built from 13 residues. Per germline, CDR1 LNHDA and CDR2 SQIVND (reference sequence). Trimming took 9 bases from V and 6 from J, leaving 16 bases between them. CDR3 DNA sequence: TGTGCCAGCCGGTCTTACTCATCGGATACGCAGTATTTT. Its translation is CASRSYSSDTQYF.

The gene calls are TRBV5-1 and TRBJ2-2, with 11 bases matching TRBD2. Germline V CDR1 and CDR2: SGHRS, YFSETQ. J was trimmed by 1 base and V by 5 bases; bases with no gene match: 4. This CDR3 contains 16 residues. The CDR3 DNA reads TGCGCCAGCAGAAGTCTAGCGGGGGGGAACACCGGGGAGCTGTTTTTT. This gives the protein CASRSLAGGNTGELFF.

J is TRBJ2-7 and V is TRBV5-4; 11 bases fit TRBD2. V dropped 4 bases and J dropped 0; count of bases not matched to a gene: 3. Per germline, CDR1 SGHNT and CDR2 YYREEE (reference sequence). CDR3 length equals 15 residues. This CDR3 reads CASSGGLADSYEQYF. The CDR3 region has the DNA TGTGCCAGCAGCGGGGGACTAGCGGACTCCTACGAGCAGTACTTC.

The chain employs TRBV7-9 and TRBJ2-2; 9 bases are shared with TRBD1. The J segment lost 5 bases and the V segment lost 8 bases, leaving 9 bases of the junction unmatched. The CDR3 length is 15 residues. Germline values: CDR1 SEHNR, CDR2 FQNEAQ (reference sequence). CDR3 DNA: TGTGCCAGCTTGCGACAGGGGGTGTCAACCGGGGAGCTGTTTTTT. Translating it yields CASLRQGVSTGELFF.

The CDR3 coding sequence is TGTGCCAGCAGAACAGTTAAGTCACCCCTCCACTTT. It yields the protein CASRTVKSPLHF. The chain recombines TRBV6-5 with TRBJ1-6; unclear D gene. CDR1 MNHEY and CDR2 SVGAGI come from the germline V gene. The length of the CDR3 is 12 residues. Trimming took off 6 bases at V and 10 bases at J, with 10 bases between the two ends.